One sample yielded the 5 T cell receptor beta chains listed below, sequenced in a study of post-analysis software for immune sequencing data (dated by TCRdb to the mid-2010s). General findings and caveats noted by the study authors: Significantly higher frequencies in patients than in controls were found for roughly 5 TRBV segments, including TRBV5-6, TRBV5-1 and TRBV20-1.

The library came from PCR. TCRdb shows the sequencer as Illumina HiSeq 2500. To reduce PCR and sequencing biases, unique molecular identifiers were incorporated into the TCR beta cDNA libraries. TCRdb handled the public reads itself, with Q25 trimming in fastp and clone calling in MiXCR, and kept productive beta chains. When rows share a CDR3 protein, they turn into one entry using the most common DNA and genes. This sample holds hundreds of thousands of distinct CDR3 sequences; 55% to 60% were observed only once. Roughly 10% of the sample comes from the top ten. Antigens of these TCRs are unknown. The specimen sequenced was blood. The receptors stem from a girl aged 2-10 years with multiple sclerosis.

This chain's CDR3 is CSARDSGSSANVLTF. CDR3 nucleotides: TGCAGTGCTAGAGACAGCGGGAGTAGCGCCAACGTCCTGACTTTC. The V call is TRBV20-1, the J call TRBJ2-6; 8 bases line up with TRBD2. The CDR3 extends over 15 amino acids. Looked up from germline, CDR1 is DFQATT and CDR2 is SNEGSKA (reference sequence). Trimming took 0 bases from V and 7 from J; bases not matched to a gene: 5.

The rearrangement joins TRBV7-2 to TRBJ1-6; D uncertain. This CDR3 region has 15 residues. Germline lookup yields CDR1 SGHTA and CDR2 FQGNSA. Trimming left V 3 bases short and J 4 bases short, with 10 bases between. The CDR3: CASSLGRRYNSPLHF. As DNA, the CDR3 is TGTGCCAGCAGCTTGGGTCGCCGGTATAATTCACCCCTCCACTTT.

The chain carries TRBV29-1 and TRBJ2-7; unclear D gene. The CDR3 covers 12 residues. Germline CDR1 and CDR2: SQVTM and ANQGSEA. Trimming removed 6 bases at V and 0 bases at J, with 9 bases between. For the CDR3, the DNA is TGCAGCGTCACCCGAACCTCCTACGAGCAGTACTTC. This translates into CSVTRTSYEQYF.

The V call is TRBV6-2 or TRBV6-3, the J call TRBJ2-5; 11 positions match TRBD2. The CDR3 totals 13 residues. Germline assignment: CDR1 MNHEY and CDR2 SVGEGT. V was clipped by 6 bases and J by 6 bases; unmatched bases: 3. For the CDR3, the DNA is TGTGCCAGCAGCACTAGCGGGAGTCAGACCCAGTACTTC. Residues: CASSTSGSQTQYF.

This chain connects TRBV20-1 to TRBJ2-1, with D uncertain. V dropped 3 bases and J dropped 9 bases, with 15 bases sitting between them. CDR1 and CDR2 from the germline V gene are DFQATT and SNEGSKA (reference sequence). This CDR3 is built from 13 residues. As DNA, the CDR3 is TGCAGTGCTAGGGACGTATTAGGTTTTGAGCAGTTCTTC. Encoded protein: CSARDVLGFEQFF.